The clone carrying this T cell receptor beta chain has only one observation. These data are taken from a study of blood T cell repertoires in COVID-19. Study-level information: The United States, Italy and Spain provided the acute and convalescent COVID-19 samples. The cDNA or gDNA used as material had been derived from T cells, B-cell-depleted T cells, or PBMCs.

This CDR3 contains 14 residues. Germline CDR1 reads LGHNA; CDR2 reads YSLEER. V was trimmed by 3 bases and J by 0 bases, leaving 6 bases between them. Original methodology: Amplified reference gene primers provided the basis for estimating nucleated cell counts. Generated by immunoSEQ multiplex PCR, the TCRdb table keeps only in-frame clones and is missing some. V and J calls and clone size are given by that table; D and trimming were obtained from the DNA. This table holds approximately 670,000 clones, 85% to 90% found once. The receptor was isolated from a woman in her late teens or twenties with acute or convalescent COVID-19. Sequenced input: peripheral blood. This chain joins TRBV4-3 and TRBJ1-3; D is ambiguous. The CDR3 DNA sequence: TGCGCCAGCAGCCAGGGCGACTCTGGAAACACCATATATTTT. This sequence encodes CASSQGDSGNTIYF.